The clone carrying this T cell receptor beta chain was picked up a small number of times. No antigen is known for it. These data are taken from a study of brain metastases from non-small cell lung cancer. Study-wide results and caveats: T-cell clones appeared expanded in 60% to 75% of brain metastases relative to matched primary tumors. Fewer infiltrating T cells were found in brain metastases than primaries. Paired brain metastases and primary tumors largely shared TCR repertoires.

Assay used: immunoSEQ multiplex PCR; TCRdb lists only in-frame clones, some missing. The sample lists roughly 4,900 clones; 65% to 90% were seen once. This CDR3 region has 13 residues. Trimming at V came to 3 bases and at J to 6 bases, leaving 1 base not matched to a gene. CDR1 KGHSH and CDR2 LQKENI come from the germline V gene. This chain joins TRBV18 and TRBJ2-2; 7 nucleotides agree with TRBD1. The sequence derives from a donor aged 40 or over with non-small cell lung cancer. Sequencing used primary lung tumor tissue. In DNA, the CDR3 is TGTGCCAGCTCACCCCAGGGGGCCGGGGAGCTGTTTTTT. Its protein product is CASSPQGAGELFF.